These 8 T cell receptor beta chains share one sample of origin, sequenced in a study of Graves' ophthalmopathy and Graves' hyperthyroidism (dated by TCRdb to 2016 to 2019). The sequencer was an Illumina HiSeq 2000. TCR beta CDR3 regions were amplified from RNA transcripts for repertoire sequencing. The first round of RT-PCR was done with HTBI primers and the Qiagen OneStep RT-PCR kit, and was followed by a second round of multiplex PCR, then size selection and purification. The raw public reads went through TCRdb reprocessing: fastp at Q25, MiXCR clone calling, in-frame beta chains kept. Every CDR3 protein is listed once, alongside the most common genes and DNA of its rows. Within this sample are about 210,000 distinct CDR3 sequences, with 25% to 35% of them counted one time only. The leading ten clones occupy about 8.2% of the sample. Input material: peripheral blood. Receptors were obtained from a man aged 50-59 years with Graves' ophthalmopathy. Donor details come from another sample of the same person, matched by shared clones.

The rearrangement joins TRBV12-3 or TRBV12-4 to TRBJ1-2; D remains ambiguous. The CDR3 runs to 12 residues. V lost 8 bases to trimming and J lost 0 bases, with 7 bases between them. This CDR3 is CASAGSNYGYTF. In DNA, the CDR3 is TGTGCCAGCGCCGGGTCTAACTATGGCTACACCTTC.

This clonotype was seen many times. CDR3: CASSLRQGHYEQYF. The CDR3 bases are TGTGCCAGCAGTTTACGACAGGGTCACTACGAGCAGTACTTC. J is TRBJ2-7 and V is TRBV28, with 7 bases fitting TRBD1. V lost 2 bases and J lost 3; bases outside the gene matches: 4. This CDR3 has 14 amino acids. Germline-derived CDR1 and CDR2 are MDHEN and SYDVKM.

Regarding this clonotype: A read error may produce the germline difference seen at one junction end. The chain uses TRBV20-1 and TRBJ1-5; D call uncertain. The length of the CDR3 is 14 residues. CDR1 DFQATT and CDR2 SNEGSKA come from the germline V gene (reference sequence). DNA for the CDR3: TGCAGCGCTAGAGATCGGGCCAGCAATCAGCCCCAGCATTTT. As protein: CSARDRASNQPQHF.

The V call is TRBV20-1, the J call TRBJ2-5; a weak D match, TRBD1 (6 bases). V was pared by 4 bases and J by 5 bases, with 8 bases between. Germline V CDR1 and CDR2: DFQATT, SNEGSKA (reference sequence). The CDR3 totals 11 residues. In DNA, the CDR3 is TGCAGTGCTACAGGGGATGAGACCCAGTACTTC. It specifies CSATGDETQYF.

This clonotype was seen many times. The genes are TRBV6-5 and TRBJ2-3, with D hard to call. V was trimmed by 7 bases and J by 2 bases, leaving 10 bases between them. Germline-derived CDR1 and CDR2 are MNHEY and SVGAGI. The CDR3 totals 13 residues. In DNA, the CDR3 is TGTGCCAGCAAAGGGTCCCTCACAGATACGCAGTATTTT. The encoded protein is CASKGSLTDTQYF.

CDR3 nucleotide sequence: TGCAGTGCTAGGAGCCCCGGGACGGACTCCACCTACGAGCAGTACTTC. This encodes CSARSPGTDSTYEQYF. This rearrangement joins TRBV20-1 to TRBJ2-7; D is perhaps TRBD1 or TRBD2 (5 bases each). The CDR3 has 16 amino acids. With 3 bases removed from V and 2 bases from J, the gap between germline ends came to 20 bases. CDR1 is DFQATT, CDR2 SNEGSKA, per germline (reference sequence).

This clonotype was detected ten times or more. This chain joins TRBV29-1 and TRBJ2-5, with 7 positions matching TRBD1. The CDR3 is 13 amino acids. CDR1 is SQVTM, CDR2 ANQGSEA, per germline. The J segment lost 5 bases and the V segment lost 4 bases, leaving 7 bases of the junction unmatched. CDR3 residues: CSVVPRGWETQYF. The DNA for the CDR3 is TGCAGCGTTGTCCCCAGGGGGTGGGAGACCCAGTACTTC.

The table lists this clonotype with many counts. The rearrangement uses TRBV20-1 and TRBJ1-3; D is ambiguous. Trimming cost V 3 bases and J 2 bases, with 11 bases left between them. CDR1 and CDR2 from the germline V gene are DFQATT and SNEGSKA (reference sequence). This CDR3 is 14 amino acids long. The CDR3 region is CSASRSATGNTIYF. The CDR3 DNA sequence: TGCAGTGCTAGTAGGTCAGCAACTGGAAACACCATATATTTT.